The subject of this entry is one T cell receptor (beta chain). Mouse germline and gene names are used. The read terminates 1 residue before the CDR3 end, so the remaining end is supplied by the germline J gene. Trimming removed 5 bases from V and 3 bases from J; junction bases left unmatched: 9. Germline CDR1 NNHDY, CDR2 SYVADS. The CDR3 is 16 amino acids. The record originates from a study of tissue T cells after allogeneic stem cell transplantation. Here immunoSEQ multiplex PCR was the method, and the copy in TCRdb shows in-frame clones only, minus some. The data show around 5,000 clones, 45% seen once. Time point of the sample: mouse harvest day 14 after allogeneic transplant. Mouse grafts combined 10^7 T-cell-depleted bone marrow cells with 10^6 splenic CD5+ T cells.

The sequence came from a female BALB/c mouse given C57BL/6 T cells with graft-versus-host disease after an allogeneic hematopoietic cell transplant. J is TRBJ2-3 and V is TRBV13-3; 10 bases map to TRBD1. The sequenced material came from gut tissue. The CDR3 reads CASSSDRGRGAETLYF. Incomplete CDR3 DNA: TGTGCCAGCAGCTCCGACAGGGGGCGAGGGGCAGAAACGCTGTAT.